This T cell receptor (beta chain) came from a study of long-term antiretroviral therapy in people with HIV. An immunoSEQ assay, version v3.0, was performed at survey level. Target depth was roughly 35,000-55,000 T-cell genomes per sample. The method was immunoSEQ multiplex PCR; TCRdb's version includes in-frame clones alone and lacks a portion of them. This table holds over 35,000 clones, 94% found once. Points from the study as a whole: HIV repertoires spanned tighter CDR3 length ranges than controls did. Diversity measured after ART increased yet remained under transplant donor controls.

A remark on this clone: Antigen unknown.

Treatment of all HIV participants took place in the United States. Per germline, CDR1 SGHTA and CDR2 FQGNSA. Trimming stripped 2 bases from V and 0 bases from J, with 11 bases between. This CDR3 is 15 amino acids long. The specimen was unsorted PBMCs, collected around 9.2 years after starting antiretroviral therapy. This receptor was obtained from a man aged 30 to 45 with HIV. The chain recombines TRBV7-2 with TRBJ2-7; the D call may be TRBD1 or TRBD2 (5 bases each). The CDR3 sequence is CASSLQWGSSYEQYV. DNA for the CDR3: TGTGCCAGCAGCTTACAGTGGGGGAGCTCCTACGAGCAGTACGTC.